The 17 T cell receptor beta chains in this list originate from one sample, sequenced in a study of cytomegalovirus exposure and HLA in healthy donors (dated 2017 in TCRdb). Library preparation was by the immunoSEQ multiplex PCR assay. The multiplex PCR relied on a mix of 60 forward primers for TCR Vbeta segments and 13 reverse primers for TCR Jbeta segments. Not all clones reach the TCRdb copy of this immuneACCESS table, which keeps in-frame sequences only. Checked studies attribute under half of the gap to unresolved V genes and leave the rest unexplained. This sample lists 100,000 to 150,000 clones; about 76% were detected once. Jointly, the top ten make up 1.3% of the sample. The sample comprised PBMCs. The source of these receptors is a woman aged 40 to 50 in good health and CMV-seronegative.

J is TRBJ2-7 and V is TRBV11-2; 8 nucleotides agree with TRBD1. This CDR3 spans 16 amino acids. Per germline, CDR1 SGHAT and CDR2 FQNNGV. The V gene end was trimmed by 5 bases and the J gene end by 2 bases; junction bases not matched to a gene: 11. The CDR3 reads CASSTRQGMVTYEQYF. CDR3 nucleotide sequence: TGTGCCAGCAGCACCCGACAGGGGATGGTAACCTACGAGCAGTACTTC.

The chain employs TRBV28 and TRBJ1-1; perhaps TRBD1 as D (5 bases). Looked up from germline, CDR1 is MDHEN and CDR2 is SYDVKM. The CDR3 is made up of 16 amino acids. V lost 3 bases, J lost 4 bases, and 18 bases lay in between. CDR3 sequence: CASSLRQGGYGTEAFF. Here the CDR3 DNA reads TGTGCCAGCAGTTTGCGGCAGGGAGGATACGGCACTGAAGCTTTCTTT.

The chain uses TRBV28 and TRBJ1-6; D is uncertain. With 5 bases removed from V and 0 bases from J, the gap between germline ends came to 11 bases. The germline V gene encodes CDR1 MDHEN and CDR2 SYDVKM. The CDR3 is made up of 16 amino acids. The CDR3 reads CASSRLQSSYNSPLHF. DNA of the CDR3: TGTGCCAGCAGTCGACTCCAGAGCTCCTATAATTCACCCCTCCACTTT.

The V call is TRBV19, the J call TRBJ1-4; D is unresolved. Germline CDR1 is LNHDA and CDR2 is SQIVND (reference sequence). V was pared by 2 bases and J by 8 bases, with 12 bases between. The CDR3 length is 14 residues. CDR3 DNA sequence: TGTGCCAGTAGTATATTTAGCAGTAGGGAAAAACTGTTTTTT. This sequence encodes CASSIFSSREKLFF.

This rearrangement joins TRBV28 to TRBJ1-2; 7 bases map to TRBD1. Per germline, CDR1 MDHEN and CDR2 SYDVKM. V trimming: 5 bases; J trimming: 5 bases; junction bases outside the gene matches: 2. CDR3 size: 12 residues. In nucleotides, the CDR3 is TGTGCCAGCAGTCCCAGGGGGTATGGCTACACCTTC. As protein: CASSPRGYGYTF.

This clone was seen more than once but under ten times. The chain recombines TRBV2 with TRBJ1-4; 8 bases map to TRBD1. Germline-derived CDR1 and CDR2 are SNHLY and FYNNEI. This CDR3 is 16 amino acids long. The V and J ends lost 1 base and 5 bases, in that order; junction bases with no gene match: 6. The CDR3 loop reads CASSEVRTGINEKLFF. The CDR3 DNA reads TGTGCCAGCAGTGAAGTACGGACAGGGATAAATGAAAAACTGTTTTTT. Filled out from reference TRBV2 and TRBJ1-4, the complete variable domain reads EPEVTQTPSHQVTQMGQEVILRCVPISNHLYFYWYRQILGQKVEFLVSFYNNEISEKSEIFDDQFSVERPDGSNFTLKIRSTKLEDSAMYFCASSEVRTGINEKLFFGSGTQLSVL.

The CDR3 reads CASSATGYEQYF. The CDR3 coding sequence is TGTGCCAGCAGCGCGACAGGTTACGAGCAGTACTTC. J is TRBJ2-7 and V is TRBV7-8, with a possible D match to TRBD1 (6 bases). The germline V gene encodes CDR1 SGHVS and CDR2 FQNEAQ. V lost 5 bases to trimming and J lost 4 bases, with 9 bases between them. CDR3 length: 12 residues.

The CDR3, as DNA: TGTGCCAGCAGGTCAAACAATGAGCAGTTCTTC. Protein sequence: CASRSNNEQFF. V is TRBV7-8 and J is TRBJ2-1; D call uncertain. Germline V gene sequence: CDR1 SGHVS, CDR2 FQNEAQ. This CDR3 comprises 11 residues. With 6 bases removed from V and 5 bases from J, the gap between germline ends came to 5 bases.

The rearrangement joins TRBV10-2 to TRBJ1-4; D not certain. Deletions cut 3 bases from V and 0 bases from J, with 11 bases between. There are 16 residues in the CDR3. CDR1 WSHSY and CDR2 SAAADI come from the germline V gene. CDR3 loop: CASSENTRTTNEKLFF. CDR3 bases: TGCGCCAGCAGTGAAAATACGCGGACAACTAATGAAAAACTGTTTTTT.

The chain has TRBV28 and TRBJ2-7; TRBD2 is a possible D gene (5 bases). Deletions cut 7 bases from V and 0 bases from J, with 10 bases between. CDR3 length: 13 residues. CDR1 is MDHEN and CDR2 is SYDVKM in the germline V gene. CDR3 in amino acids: CASISGVSYEQYF. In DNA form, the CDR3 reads TGTGCCAGCATTTCCGGGGTCTCCTACGAGCAGTACTTC. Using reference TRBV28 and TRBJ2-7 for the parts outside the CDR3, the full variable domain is DVKVTQSSRYLVKRTGEKVFLECVQDMDHENMFWYRQDPGLGLRLIYFSYDVKMKEKGDIPEGYSVSREKKERFSLILESASTNQTSMYLCASISGVSYEQYFGPGTRLTVT.

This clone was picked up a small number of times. This chain's CDR3 is CASRAYSGAPYEQYF. CDR3 coding DNA: TGTGCCAGCAGGGCTTATAGCGGAGCCCCCTACGAGCAGTACTTC. The rearrangement joins TRBV25-1 to TRBJ2-7, with D possibly TRBD2 on 6 matching bases. The CDR3 consists of 15 residues. Trimming pared 6 bases from V and 2 bases from J, leaving 17 bases between. Germline CDR1 reads MGHDK; CDR2 reads SYGVNS.

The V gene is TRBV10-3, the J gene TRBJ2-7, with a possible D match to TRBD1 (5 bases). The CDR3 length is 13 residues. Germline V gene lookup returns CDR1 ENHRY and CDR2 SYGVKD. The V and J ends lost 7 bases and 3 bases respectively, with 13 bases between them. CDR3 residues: CAIKDTRGYEQYF. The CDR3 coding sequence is TGTGCCATCAAGGACACCCGAGGCTACGAGCAGTACTTC.

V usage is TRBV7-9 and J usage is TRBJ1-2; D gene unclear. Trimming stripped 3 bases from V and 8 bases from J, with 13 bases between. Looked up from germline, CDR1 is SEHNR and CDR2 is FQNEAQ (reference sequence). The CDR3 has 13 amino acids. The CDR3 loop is CASSFSGVDGYTF. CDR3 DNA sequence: TGTGCCAGCAGCTTTTCCGGGGTAGACGGCTACACCTTC.

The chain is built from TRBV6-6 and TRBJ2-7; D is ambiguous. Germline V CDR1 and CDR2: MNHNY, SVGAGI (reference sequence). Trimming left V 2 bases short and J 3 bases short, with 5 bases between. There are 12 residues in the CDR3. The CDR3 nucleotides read TGTGCCAGCAGTTACGTGCGCTACGAGCAGTACTTC. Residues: CASSYVRYEQYF.

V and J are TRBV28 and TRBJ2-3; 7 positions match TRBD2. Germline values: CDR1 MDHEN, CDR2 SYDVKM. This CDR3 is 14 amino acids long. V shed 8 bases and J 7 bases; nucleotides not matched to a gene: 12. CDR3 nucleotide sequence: TGTGCCAGCGGATCAGCGGGGACCGCGCATACGCAGTATTTT. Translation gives CASGSAGTAHTQYF.

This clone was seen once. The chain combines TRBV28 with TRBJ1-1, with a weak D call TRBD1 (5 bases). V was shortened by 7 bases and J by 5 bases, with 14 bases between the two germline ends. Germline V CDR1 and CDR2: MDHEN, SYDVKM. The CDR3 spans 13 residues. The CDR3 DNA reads TGTGCCAGCATTGTAGGGGATAGGACTGAAGCTTTCTTT. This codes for CASIVGDRTEAFF.

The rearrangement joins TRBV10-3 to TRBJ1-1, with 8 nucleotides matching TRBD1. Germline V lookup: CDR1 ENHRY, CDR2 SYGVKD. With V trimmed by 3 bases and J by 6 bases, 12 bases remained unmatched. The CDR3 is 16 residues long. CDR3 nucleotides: TGTGCCATCAGTGAAACCCGGACAGGGCAGGGGGCTGAAGCTTTCTTT. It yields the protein CAISETRTGQGAEAFF.